The 13 T cell receptor beta chains reported below all come from one sample, sequenced in a study of T-cell reconstitution after alpha-beta-depleted transplantation in children (dated by TCRdb to the mid-2010s). The sample's treatment or condition label is to be understood as: allogeneic hematopoietic cell transplantation with graft depleted of TCRalphabeta T cells and CD19 B cells. Library prep was done by PCR. TCRdb lists the instrument as Illumina HiSeq 2500. TCR libraries were prepared with molecular barcoding, using unique molecular identifiers to normalize TCRbeta repertoire quantification. TCRdb redid the processing of the public reads, applying fastp at Q25 and MiXCR, and retained in-frame beta chains. Every entry covers one CDR3 protein and lists the most common genes and DNA from its rows. The sample yields about 640,000 distinct CDR3 sequences; 10% to 15% were counted once. The ten largest clones take up approximately 2.1% of the sample.

The sequencing used PBMCs, mostly from graft donor cells, collected 360 days after TCRalphabeta/CD19-depleted stem cell transplant. These receptors all stem from a male patient between 5 and 17 years old who had a stem cell transplant for acute myeloid leukemia, so the T cells may come from the graft donor.

The table lists this clonotype with a few counts. The chain combines TRBV6-5 with TRBJ2-7; the match to TRBD2 covers 9 bases. V was pared by 2 bases and J by 2 bases, with 7 bases of the junction left unmatched. Per germline, CDR1 MNHEY and CDR2 SVGAGI. CDR3 length: 16 amino acids. The CDR3 protein is CASSYGLAGTPYEQYF. For the CDR3, the DNA is TGTGCCAGCAGTTACGGGCTAGCGGGAACCCCCTACGAGCAGTACTTC.

This clonotype was counted at least ten times. The chain couples TRBV7-3 to TRBJ2-7, with D perhaps TRBD2 (5 bases). CDR1 and CDR2 (germline): SGHTA, FQGTGA. V shed 5 bases and J shed 0 bases, with 11 bases lying between them. This CDR3 region has 14 residues. The DNA of the CDR3 is TGTGCCAGCAGCCCCCAAAGCGGCTCCTACGAGCAGTACTTC. Translating gives CASSPQSGSYEQYF.

The rearrangement uses TRBV6-5 and TRBJ2-2; no firm D call. Per the germline V gene, CDR1 is MNHEY and CDR2 is SVGAGI. The germline V and J ends were trimmed by 5 bases and 6 bases, with 7 bases remaining between them. CDR3 length: 12 residues. CDR3 loop: CASSRSAGELFF. The DNA of the CDR3 is TGTGCCAGCAGTAGGTCCGCCGGGGAGCTGTTTTTT.

This clonotype was seen a handful of times. The rearrangement links TRBV14 to TRBJ2-7; possibly TRBD2 for D (6 bases). Looked up from germline, CDR1 is SGHDN and CDR2 is FVKESK. The CDR3 sequence is 16 residues long. Trimming left V 3 bases short and J 5 bases short, with 20 bases between. The CDR3 DNA follows: TGTGCCAGCAGCCATCGATTAGCGGAAGTACGACACGAGCAGTACTTC. The encoded protein is CASSHRLAEVRHEQYF.

The gene calls are TRBV10-3 and TRBJ1-2; a possible D gene is TRBD1 (6 bases). The germline V and J ends were trimmed by 7 bases and 6 bases, with 21 bases remaining between them. Germline V lookup: CDR1 ENHRY, CDR2 SYGVKD. The CDR3 runs 15 residues. In nucleotides, the CDR3 is TGTGCCATCACCCCAGGGGCACCCCGAGGGAATGGCTACACCTTC. Translation: CAITPGAPRGNGYTF.

In this sample, this clonotype turned up a few times. In DNA, the CDR3 is TGCGCCAGCAGCTTGGTAGGGACGCCGGGACTAGCGGGAGGCTCCTACAATGAGCAGTTCTTC. Translated, it gives CASSLVGTPGLAGGSYNEQFF. V is TRBV5-1 and J is TRBJ2-1, with TRBD2 matching 15 bases. The germline V gene has CDR1 SGHRS and CDR2 YFSETQ. Trimming at V came to 0 bases and at J to 0 bases, leaving 10 bases not matched to a gene. The CDR3 runs to 21 residues.

This clonotype was counted a few times. The chain recombines TRBV5-1 with TRBJ1-2; D is uncertain. There are 13 residues in the CDR3. Trimming took 1 base from V and 3 from J, leaving 7 bases between them. Germline values: CDR1 SGHRS, CDR2 YFSETQ. The CDR3 reads CASSLNIDYGYTF. CDR3 DNA: TGCGCCAGCAGCTTGAACATTGACTATGGCTACACCTTC.

This clonotype was counted ten times or more. The genes are TRBV11-2 and TRBJ2-3; D unclear. Germline V gene sequence: CDR1 SGHAT, CDR2 FQNNGV. V lost 1 base and J lost 3, with 8 bases in between. The CDR3 runs to 14 residues. The CDR3 sequence is CASSLVGFTDTQYF. The CDR3 DNA reads as TGTGCCAGCAGCTTAGTTGGTTTTACAGATACGCAGTATTTT.

In this sample, this clonotype turned up many times. This chain links TRBV20-1 with TRBJ2-2; 7 bases line up with TRBD1. The length of the CDR3 is 14 residues. Germline CDR1 reads DFQATT; CDR2 reads SNEGSKA (reference sequence). After removal of 2 bases from V and 5 bases from J, the junction contained 5 bases not matched to a gene. The CDR3 sequence is CSARPTGVTGELFF. In nucleotides, the CDR3 is TGCAGTGCTAGACCTACAGGGGTTACCGGGGAGCTGTTTTTT.

This clonotype came up a few times. The J gene is TRBJ2-2, the V gene TRBV20-1, with 12 bases identical to TRBD2. The CDR3 totals 18 residues. The V gene's germline CDR1 is DFQATT and CDR2 SNEGSKA (reference sequence). Losses at the gene ends were 4 bases for V and 5 bases for J; bases not matched to a gene: 14. The CDR3 DNA is TGCAGTGCTATAGGGGCTAGCGGGAGGGTTTTGGGGACCGGGGAGCTGTTTTTT. The encoded protein is CSAIGASGRVLGTGELFF.

The chain recombines TRBV5-1 with TRBJ2-7; 9 positions match TRBD1. This CDR3 is 15 amino acids long. Germline trimming cut 4 bases from V and 0 bases from J; bases unmatched to any gene: 5. Germline V gives CDR1 SGHRS, CDR2 YFSETQ. The CDR3 sequence is CASSTGTGISYEQYF. The CDR3 DNA reads as TGCGCCAGCAGCACCGGGACAGGGATCTCCTACGAGCAGTACTTC.

The V call is TRBV28, the J call TRBJ2-7; TRBD1 matches at 9 bases. This CDR3 is 14 amino acids long. J gave up 1 base and V 6 bases, and 4 bases lay outside the gene matches. Per germline, CDR1 MDHEN and CDR2 SYDVKM. CDR3 protein: CASRGDRDSYEQYF. CDR3 DNA: TGTGCCAGCAGAGGGGACAGGGATTCCTACGAGCAGTACTTC.

This clonotype was seen only a few times. The chain is built from TRBV12-3 or TRBV12-4 and TRBJ2-1, with TRBD2 matching 8 bases. The CDR3 totals 18 residues. Trimming took 7 bases from V and 3 from J; bases not matched to a gene: 17. CDR3: CASNSVTPGTSDYNEQFF. The DNA for the CDR3 is TGTGCCAGCAATTCAGTGACACCGGGGACTAGTGACTACAATGAGCAGTTCTTC.